These 7 T cell receptor beta chains were sequenced from one sample in a study of blood T cell repertoires in COVID-19. The protocol was immunoSEQ multiplex PCR, while the TCRdb copy is restricted to in-frame clones and leaves out a portion. Of about 160,000 clones listed, roughly 90% are singletons. The material sequenced was peripheral blood. The receptors derive from a woman aged 55 to 70 with active or convalescent COVID-19.

V gene TRBV18 combines with J gene TRBJ1-1, with 10 bases aligning to TRBD1. J lost 5 bases, V lost 2 bases, and 5 bases had no gene match. Germline CDR1 is KGHSH and CDR2 is LQKENI. The length of the CDR3 is 15 residues. In nucleotides, the CDR3 is TGTGCCAGCTCACCAAGTGGACAGGGGGGTACTGAAGCTTTCTTT. This encodes CASSPSGQGGTEAFF.

The rearrangement links TRBV6-5 to TRBJ1-1; D gene uncertain. This CDR3 contains 14 residues. CDR1 is MNHEY, CDR2 SVGAGI, per germline. Trimming removed 1 base from V and 1 base from J, with 7 bases in between. The CDR3 loop is CASSYLASNTEAFF. In DNA form, the CDR3 reads TGTGCCAGCAGTTACTTAGCCTCGAACACTGAAGCTTTCTTT.

The chain links TRBV5-1 to TRBJ1-4; D is perhaps TRBD1 (6 bases). The CDR3 is 15 amino acids. Between the trimmed V and J ends, which lost 2 bases and 5 bases, there was a span of 13 bases. From germline, CDR1 is SGHRS and CDR2 YFSETQ. CDR3 protein: CASSFTGTQNEKLFF. The CDR3 nucleotides read TGCGCCAGCAGCTTCACCGGGACACAGAATGAAAAACTGTTTTTT.

The chain is built from TRBV19 and TRBJ1-1; TRBD1 is a possible D gene (6 bases). The CDR3 is 14 amino acids. Per the germline V gene, CDR1 is LNHDA and CDR2 is SQIVND (reference sequence). V was cut by 6 bases and J by 5 bases, with 16 bases left in between. The chain's CDR3 is CASRRQEPSTEAFF. In DNA form, the CDR3 reads TGTGCCAGTAGACGACAGGAGCCGTCTACTGAAGCTTTCTTT.

The chain couples TRBV4-1 to TRBJ1-2; 8 bases align to TRBD1. V lost 0 bases, J lost 2 bases, and 5 bases stayed unmatched. Germline CDR1 is MGHRA and CDR2 is YSYEKL. The CDR3 is 16 residues long. The CDR3 region has the DNA TGCGCCAGCAGCCAAGAGGAAACAGGGGGAAACTATGGCTACACCTTC. The encoded protein is CASSQEETGGNYGYTF.

This clone has a single count. V usage is TRBV12-3 or TRBV12-4 and J usage is TRBJ1-2, with TRBD1 as a possible D gene (6 bases). V gave up 7 bases and J gave up 6 bases, with 6 bases separating them. The CDR3 has 10 residues. For the CDR3, the DNA is TGTGCCAGCAAGGGGGATGGCTACACCTTC. It encodes CASKGDGYTF.

This sequence joins TRBV7-9 and TRBJ1-2; D may be TRBD1 (5 bases). The CDR3 has 13 amino acids. Germline V lookup: CDR1 SEHNR, CDR2 FQNEAQ (reference sequence). V lost 2 bases and J lost 4, with 8 bases in between. The CDR3 DNA reads as TGTGCCAGCAGCTTATGGGGCGGCTATGGCTACACCTTC. This codes for CASSLWGGYGYTF.